These 16 T cell receptor beta chains originate from one sample sequenced in a study of blood T cell repertoires in COVID-19. TCRdb keeps only in-frame clones here, not all; method: immunoSEQ multiplex PCR. The sample shows about 100,000 clones, about 85% of them seen only once. What was sequenced was peripheral blood. These receptors came from a man aged 45 to 65 with active or convalescent COVID-19.

This sequence joins TRBV3-1 (or the pseudogene TRBV3-2) and TRBJ2-2; D is uncertain. V was shortened by 4 bases and J by 4 bases, with 7 bases between the two germline ends. Germline V gene sequence: CDR1 LGHDT, CDR2 YNNKEL (reference sequence). CDR3 size: 13 residues. Written as DNA, the CDR3 is TGTGCCAGCAGCCCCGACTTCACCGGGGAGCTGTTTTTT. This translates into CASSPDFTGELFF.

The chain uses TRBV27 and TRBJ1-2, with 12 bases lining up with TRBD1. This CDR3 has 15 residues. Per the germline V gene, CDR1 is MNHEY and CDR2 is SMNVEV (reference sequence). J gave up 8 bases and V 6 bases, and 10 bases lay outside the gene matches. The CDR3 spells CASSPTGQGARGYTF. CDR3 nucleotide sequence: TGTGCCAGCAGCCCGACGGGACAGGGGGCTCGAGGCTACACCTTC.

This sequence joins TRBV24-1 and TRBJ2-2, with 9 bases matching TRBD1. V gave up 9 bases and J gave up 1 base; unmatched junction bases: 2. This CDR3 has 14 amino acids. Germline V gene lookup returns CDR1 KGHDR and CDR2 SFDVKD. The CDR3 nucleotides are TGTGCCACCGGGGGACAGGGGAACACCGGGGAGCTGTTTTTT. It translates to CATGGQGNTGELFF.

In its sample, this clone was seen many times. The V call is TRBV12-1, the J call TRBJ1-2; the table's D call, TRBD1, was not checked against the DNA. TRBV12-1 is deemed a pseudogene. The CDR3 sequence is 18 residues long. Written as DNA, the CDR3 is TGTGCCAGCAGCTTTTCCGCGATGAGGGGACAGAATCTCTATGGCTACACCTTC. Translation gives CASSFSAMRGQNLYGYTF.

This clone was seen only once. The chain employs TRBV27 and TRBJ2-7; the match to TRBD1 covers 8 bases. Germline CDR1 MNHEY, CDR2 SMNVEV (reference sequence). J lost 0 bases, V lost 4 bases, and 11 bases had no gene match. This CDR3 region has 17 residues. The CDR3 protein is CASSSLPRTGTSYEQYF. In DNA form, the CDR3 reads TGTGCCAGCAGTTCACTACCTCGGACAGGGACCTCCTACGAGCAGTACTTC.

The chain employs TRBV7-9 and TRBJ2-5; maybe TRBD2 (5 bases). Germline CDR1 and CDR2: SEHNR and FQNEAQ (reference sequence). The CDR3 sequence is 15 residues long. V was pared by 4 bases and J by 2 bases, with 14 bases between. CDR3 in DNA: TGTGCCAGCAGCTACGGGGTAGGCAGGCAAGAGACCCAGTACTTC. This gives the protein CASSYGVGRQETQYF.

The chain carries TRBV20-1 and TRBJ1-1, with D hard to call. This CDR3 is built from 13 residues. Per germline, CDR1 DFQATT and CDR2 SNEGSKA (reference sequence). V shed 3 bases and J shed 1 base, with 9 bases lying between them. The CDR3 reads CSASSQPNTEAFF. The CDR3 nucleotides read TGCAGTGCTAGTTCACAGCCGAACACTGAAGCTTTCTTT.

V gene TRBV19 combines with J gene TRBJ1-1, with D maybe TRBD1 (5 bases). The germline V gene encodes CDR1 LNHDA and CDR2 SQIVND (reference sequence). The V gene lost 0 bases and the J gene lost 0 bases, with 11 bases spanning the gap. The CDR3 spans 16 residues. CDR3 bases: TGTGCCAGTAGTATAGATCGGGGGGAGATGAACACTGAAGCTTTCTTT. Translation gives CASSIDRGEMNTEAFF.

The chain joins TRBV11-3 to TRBJ1-1, with 7 bases matching TRBD1. This CDR3 spans 17 amino acids. Germline CDR1 SGHNT, CDR2 YENEEA. J gave up 6 bases and V 0 bases, and 13 bases lay outside the gene matches. The CDR3 region has the DNA TGTGCCAGCAGCTTAGAGATAGGGGGCACGGACCCTCCTGAAGCTTTCTTT. Its protein is CASSLEIGGTDPPEAFF.

The chain has TRBV10-3 and TRBJ1-1, with 8 bases lining up with TRBD1. V shed 2 bases and J 0 bases; nucleotides not matched to a gene: 2. Germline-derived CDR1 and CDR2 are ENHRY and SYGVKD. CDR3 size: 15 residues. The DNA for the CDR3 is TGTGCCATCAGTGAGGACAGGGGAATGAACACTGAAGCTTTCTTT. Its protein is CAISEDRGMNTEAFF.

This chain connects TRBV5-1 to TRBJ1-1; 7 nucleotides align to TRBD1. This CDR3 has 15 amino acids. Germline lookup yields CDR1 SGHRS and CDR2 YFSETQ. Trimming cost V 3 bases and J 1 base; bases outside gene matches: 6. CDR3 sequence (DNA): TGCGCCAGCAGCTCTCGACAGGGTCAGAACACTGAAGCTTTCTTT. This codes for CASSSRQGQNTEAFF.

J is TRBJ2-7 and V is TRBV7-9; TRBD2 might be the D (6 bases). The CDR3 is made up of 16 amino acids. Germline V CDR1 and CDR2: SEHNR, FQNEAQ (reference sequence). The V gene lost 11 bases and the J gene lost 0 bases, with 23 bases spanning the gap. The CDR3: CAGSSGVKVHSYEQYF. The CDR3 region has the DNA TGTGCCGGCTCATCGGGAGTTAAAGTTCACTCCTACGAGCAGTACTTC. Filled out from reference TRBV7-9 and TRBJ2-7, the complete variable domain reads DTGVSQNPRHKITKRGQNVTFRCDPISEHNRLYWYRQTLGQGPEFLTYFQNEAQLEKSRLLSDRFSAERPKGSFSTLEIQRTEQGDSAMYLCAGSSGVKVHSYEQYFGPGTRLTVT.

This chain joins TRBV28 and TRBJ2-1; 7 positions match TRBD1. This CDR3 region has 16 residues. Germline CDR1 MDHEN, CDR2 SYDVKM. The trim removed 6 bases at V and 13 bases at J, leaving 21 bases unmatched. CDR3 bases: TGTGCCAGCAGCTCTAACAGGGGACAATTAGGGAACCTCCAGTTCTTC. It codes for CASSSNRGQLGNLQFF.

V is TRBV13 and J is TRBJ1-1; 11 nucleotides align to TRBD1. Per the germline V gene, CDR1 is PRHDT and CDR2 is FYEKMQ (reference sequence). The CDR3 is 14 amino acids. V was clipped by 2 bases and J by 6 bases; unmatched bases: 2. CDR3 residues: CASSLRDRGAEAFF. The DNA for the CDR3 is TGTGCCAGCAGCTTAAGGGACAGGGGGGCTGAAGCTTTCTTT.

This clone was detected only a few times. The rearrangement links TRBV4-1 to TRBJ2-5; TRBD1 agrees at 8 bases. Unmatched junction bases numbered 4, after V lost 4 bases and J lost 0 bases. The CDR3 is made up of 15 amino acids. CDR1 and CDR2 (germline): MGHRA, YSYEKL. Here the CDR3 DNA reads TGCGCCAGCAGCCGTCGACAGGGGTACCAAGAGACCCAGTACTTC. Its protein is CASSRRQGYQETQYF.

This clone appeared a few times. The CDR3 loop reads CASSVPGSDEQYF. CDR3 in DNA: TGTGCCAGTAGTGTCCCAGGGTCGGACGAGCAGTACTTC. The rearrangement uses TRBV19 and TRBJ2-7, with a weak D call TRBD1 (5 bases). Germline assignment: CDR1 LNHDA and CDR2 SQIVND (reference sequence). This CDR3 has 13 residues. V lost 5 bases to trimming and J lost 5 bases, with 13 bases between them.